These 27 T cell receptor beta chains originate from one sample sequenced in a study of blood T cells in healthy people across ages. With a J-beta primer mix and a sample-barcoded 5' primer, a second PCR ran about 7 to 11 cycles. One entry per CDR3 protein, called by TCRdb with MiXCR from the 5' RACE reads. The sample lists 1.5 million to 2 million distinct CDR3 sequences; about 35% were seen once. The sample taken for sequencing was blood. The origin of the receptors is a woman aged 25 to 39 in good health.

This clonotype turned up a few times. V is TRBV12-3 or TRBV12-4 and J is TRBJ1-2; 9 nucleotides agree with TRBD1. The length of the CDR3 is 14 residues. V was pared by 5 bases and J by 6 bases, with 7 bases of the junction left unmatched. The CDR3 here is CASSLRWTGDGYTF. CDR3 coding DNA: TGTGCCAGCAGTCTGAGGTGGACAGGGGATGGCTACACCTTC.

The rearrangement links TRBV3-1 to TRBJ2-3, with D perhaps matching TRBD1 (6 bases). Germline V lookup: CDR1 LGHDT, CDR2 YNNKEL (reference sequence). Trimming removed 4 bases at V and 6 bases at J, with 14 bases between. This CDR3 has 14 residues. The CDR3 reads CASSRATGSDTQYF. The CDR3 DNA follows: TGTGCCAGCAGCCGCGCAACAGGGTCGGATACGCAGTATTTT.

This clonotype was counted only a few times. CDR3 protein: CSALDRTSEQYF. CDR3 nucleotide sequence: TGCAGTGCTTTGGACAGGACCTCCGAGCAGTACTTC. The gene calls are TRBV20-1 and TRBJ2-7, with 7 bases matching TRBD1. V dropped 5 bases and J dropped 6; count of bases not matched to a gene: 7. There are 12 residues in the CDR3. The V gene's germline CDR1 is DFQATT and CDR2 SNEGSKA (reference sequence).

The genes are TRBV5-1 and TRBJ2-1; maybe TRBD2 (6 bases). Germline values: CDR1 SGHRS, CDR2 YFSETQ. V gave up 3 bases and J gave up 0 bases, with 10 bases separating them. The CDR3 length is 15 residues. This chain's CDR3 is CASSWDSSSYNEQFF. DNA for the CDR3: TGCGCCAGCAGCTGGGACTCGAGCTCCTACAATGAGCAGTTCTTC.

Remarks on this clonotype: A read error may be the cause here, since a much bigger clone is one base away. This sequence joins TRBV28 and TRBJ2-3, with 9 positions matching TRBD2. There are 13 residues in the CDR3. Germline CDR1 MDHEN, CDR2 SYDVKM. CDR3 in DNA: TGTGTCAGCAGTTATAGCGGGAGAAATACGCAGTATTTT. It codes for CVSSYSGRNTQYF.

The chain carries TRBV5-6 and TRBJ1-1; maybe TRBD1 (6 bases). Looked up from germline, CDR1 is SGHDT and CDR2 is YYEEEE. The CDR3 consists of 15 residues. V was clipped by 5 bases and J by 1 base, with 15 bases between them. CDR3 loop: CASRDSPYSNTEAFF. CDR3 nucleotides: TGTGCCAGCAGGGACAGTCCATATTCGAACACTGAAGCTTTCTTT. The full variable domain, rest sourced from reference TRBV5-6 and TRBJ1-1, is DAGVTQSPTHLIKTRGQQVTLRCSPKSGHDTVSWYQQALGQGPQFIFQYYEEEERQRGNFPDRFSGHQFPNYSSELNVNALLLGDSALYLCASRDSPYSNTEAFFGQGTRLTVV.

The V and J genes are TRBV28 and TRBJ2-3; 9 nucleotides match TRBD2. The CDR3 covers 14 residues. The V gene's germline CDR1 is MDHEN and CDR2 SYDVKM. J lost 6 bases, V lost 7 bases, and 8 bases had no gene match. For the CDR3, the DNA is TGTGCCAGCACCGGCGGGGGGGCGTTGGATACGCAGTATTTT. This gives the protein CASTGGGALDTQYF.

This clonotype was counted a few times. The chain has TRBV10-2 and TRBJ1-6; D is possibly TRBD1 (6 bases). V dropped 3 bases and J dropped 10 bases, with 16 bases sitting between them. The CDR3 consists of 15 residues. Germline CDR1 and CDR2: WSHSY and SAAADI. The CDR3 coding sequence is TGCGCCAGCAGTGATATGCGGGGGGCCGGATCACCCCTCCACTTT. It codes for CASSDMRGAGSPLHF.

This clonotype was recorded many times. The CDR3 DNA follows: TGCAGCGTTGCAAGGGGAAACATTCAGTACTTC. Its protein is CSVARGNIQYF. The chain employs TRBV29-1 and TRBJ2-4; D perhaps matches TRBD1 (5 bases). This CDR3 is 11 amino acids long. The V end lost 4 bases, the J end lost 6 bases, and 7 bases lay between the germline ends. Germline CDR1 and CDR2: SQVTM and ANQGSEA.

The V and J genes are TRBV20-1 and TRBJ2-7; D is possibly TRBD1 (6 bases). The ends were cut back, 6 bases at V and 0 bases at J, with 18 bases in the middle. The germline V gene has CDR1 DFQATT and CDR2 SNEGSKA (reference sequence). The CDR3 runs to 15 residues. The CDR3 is CSALPWTDYSYEQYF. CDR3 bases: TGCAGTGCCCTCCCTTGGACAGACTACTCCTACGAGCAGTACTTC.

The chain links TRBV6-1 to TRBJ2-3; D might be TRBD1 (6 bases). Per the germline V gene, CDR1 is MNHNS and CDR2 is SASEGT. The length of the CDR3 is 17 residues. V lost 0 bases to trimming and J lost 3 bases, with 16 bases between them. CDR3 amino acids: CASSEAGAGVLTDTQYF. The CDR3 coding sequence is TGTGCCAGCAGTGAAGCGGGGGCAGGGGTTTTGACAGATACGCAGTATTTT.

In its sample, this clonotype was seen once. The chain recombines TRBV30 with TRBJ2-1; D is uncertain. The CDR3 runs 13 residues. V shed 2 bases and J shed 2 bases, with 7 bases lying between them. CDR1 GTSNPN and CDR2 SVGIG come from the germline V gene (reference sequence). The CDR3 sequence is CAWSKNTYNEQFF. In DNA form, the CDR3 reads TGTGCCTGGAGTAAAAATACCTACAATGAGCAGTTCTTC.

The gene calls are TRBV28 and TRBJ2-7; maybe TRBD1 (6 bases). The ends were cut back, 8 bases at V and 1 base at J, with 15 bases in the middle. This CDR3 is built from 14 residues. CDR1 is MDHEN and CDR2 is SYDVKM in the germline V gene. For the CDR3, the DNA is TGTGCCAGCGCTTCTTCAGGGGAGTCCTACGAGCAGTACTTC. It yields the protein CASASSGESYEQYF.

The DNA for the CDR3 is TGCAGTGCTAGAGATTCAGGGTTGGCTAGCGGGGGGGCCTTTGATGAGCAGTTCTTC. Translation gives CSARDSGLASGGAFDEQFF. This rearrangement joins TRBV20-1 to TRBJ2-1; 12 nucleotides align to TRBD2. Germline CDR1 reads DFQATT; CDR2 reads SNEGSKA (reference sequence). The CDR3 extends over 19 amino acids. V was clipped by 0 bases and J by 8 bases; unmatched bases: 17.

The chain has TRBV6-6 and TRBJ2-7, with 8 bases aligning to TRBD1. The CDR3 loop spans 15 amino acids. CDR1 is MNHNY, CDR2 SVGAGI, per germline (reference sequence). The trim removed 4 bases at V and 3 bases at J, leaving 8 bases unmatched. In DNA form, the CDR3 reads TGTGCCAGCAGTTCTACGGGACAGGCCCGCTACGAGCAGTACTTC. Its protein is CASSSTGQARYEQYF.

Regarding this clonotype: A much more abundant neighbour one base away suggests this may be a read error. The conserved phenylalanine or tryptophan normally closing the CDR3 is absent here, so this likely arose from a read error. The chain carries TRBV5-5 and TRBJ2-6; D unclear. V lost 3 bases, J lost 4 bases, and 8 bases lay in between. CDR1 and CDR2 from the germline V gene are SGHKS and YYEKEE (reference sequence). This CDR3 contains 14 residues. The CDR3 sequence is CASSSRTGANVLTS. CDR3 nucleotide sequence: TGTGCCAGCAGCTCTCGGACGGGGGCCAACGTCCTGACTTCC.

For the CDR3, the DNA is TGTGCCAGCAGCCGGGGGACCGGCGAGCAGTACTTC. Its translation: CASSRGTGEQYF. The chain employs TRBV11-1 and TRBJ2-7; tentatively, D is TRBD2 (6 bases). The CDR3 extends over 12 amino acids. Trimming cost V 5 bases and J 6 bases, with 11 bases left between them. Per the germline V gene, CDR1 is SGHAT and CDR2 is FQDESV (reference sequence). The variable domain in full, with the rest retrieved from reference TRBV11-1 and TRBJ2-7, is EAEVAQSPRYKITEKSQAVAFWCDPISGHATLYWYRQILGQGPELLVQFQDESVVDDSQLPKDRFSAERLKGVDSTLKIQPAELGDSAMYLCASSRGTGEQYFGPGTRLTVT.

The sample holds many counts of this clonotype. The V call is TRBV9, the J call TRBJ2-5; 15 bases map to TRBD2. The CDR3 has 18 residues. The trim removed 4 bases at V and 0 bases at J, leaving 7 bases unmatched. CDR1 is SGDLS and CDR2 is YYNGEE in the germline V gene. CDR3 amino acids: CASSLGLAGGAYQETQYF. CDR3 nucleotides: TGTGCCAGCAGCTTGGGACTAGCGGGAGGAGCGTACCAAGAGACCCAGTACTTC. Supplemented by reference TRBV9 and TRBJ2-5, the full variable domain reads DSGVTQTPKHLITATGQRVTLRCSPRSGDLSVYWYQQSLDQGLQFLIQYYNGEERAKGNILERFSAQQFPDLHSELNLSSLELGDSALYFCASSLGLAGGAYQETQYFGPGTRLLVL.

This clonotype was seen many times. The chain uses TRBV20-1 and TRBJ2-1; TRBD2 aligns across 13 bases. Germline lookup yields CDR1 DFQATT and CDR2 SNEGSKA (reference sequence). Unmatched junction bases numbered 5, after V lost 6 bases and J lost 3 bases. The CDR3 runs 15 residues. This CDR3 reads CSAGLAGDLYNEQFF. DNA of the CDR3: TGCAGTGCAGGACTAGCGGGGGACCTCTACAATGAGCAGTTCTTC.

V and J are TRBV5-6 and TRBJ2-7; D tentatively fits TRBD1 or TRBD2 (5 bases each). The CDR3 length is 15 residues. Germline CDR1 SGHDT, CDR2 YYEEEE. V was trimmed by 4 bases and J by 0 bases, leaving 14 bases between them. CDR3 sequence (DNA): TGTGCCAGCAGCCCCGGGGCATCGAGCTCCTACGAGCAGTACTTC. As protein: CASSPGASSSYEQYF.

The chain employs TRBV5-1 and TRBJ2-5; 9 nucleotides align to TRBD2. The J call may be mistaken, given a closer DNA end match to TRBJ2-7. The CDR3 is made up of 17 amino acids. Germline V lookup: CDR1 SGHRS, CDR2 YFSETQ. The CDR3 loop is CASSFYGTSRWAYEQYF. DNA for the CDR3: TGCGCCAGCAGCTTTTACGGGACTAGCCGATGGGCCTACGAGCAGTACTTC.

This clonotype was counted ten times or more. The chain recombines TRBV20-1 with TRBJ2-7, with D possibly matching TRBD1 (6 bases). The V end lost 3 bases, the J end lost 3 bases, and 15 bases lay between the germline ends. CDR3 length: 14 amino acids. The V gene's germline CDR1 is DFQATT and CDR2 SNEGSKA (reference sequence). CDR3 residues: CSARPRDTFYEQYF. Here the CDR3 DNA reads TGCAGTGCTAGGCCCCGGGACACCTTCTACGAGCAGTACTTC.

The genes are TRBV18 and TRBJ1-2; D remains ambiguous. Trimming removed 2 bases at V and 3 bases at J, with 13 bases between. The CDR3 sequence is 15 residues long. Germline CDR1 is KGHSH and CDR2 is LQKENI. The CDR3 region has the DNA TGTGCCAGCTCACCATCCGGGGATCCCTACTATGGCTACACCTTC. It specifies CASSPSGDPYYGYTF.

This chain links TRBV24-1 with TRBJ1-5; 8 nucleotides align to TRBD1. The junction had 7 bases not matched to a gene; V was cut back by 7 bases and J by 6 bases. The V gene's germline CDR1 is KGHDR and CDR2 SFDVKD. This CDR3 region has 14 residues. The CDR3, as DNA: TGTGCCACCAGCCCGACAGGGGATCGTCAGCCCCAGCATTTT. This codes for CATSPTGDRQPQHF.

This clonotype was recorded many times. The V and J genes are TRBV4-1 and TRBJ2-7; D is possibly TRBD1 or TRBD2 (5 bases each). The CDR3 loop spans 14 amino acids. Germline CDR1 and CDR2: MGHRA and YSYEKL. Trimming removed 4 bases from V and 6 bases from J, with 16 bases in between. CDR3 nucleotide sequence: TGCGCCAGCAGCCCTCGGGACCGCCTCCCCGAGCAGTACTTC. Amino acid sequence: CASSPRDRLPEQYF.

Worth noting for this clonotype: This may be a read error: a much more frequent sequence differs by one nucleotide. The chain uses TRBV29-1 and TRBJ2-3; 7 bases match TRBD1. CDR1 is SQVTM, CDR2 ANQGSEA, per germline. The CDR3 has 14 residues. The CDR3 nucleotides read TGCAGCACCGCAGGGGGAAGAATCACAGGTACGCAGTATTTT. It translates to CSTAGGRITGTQYF.

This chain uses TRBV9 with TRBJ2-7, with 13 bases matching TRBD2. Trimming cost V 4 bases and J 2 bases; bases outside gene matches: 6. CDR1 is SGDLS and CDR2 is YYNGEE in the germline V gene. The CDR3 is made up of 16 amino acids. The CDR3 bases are TGTGCCAGCAGCCCCGCCGGACTAGCGGGGGCCTACGAGCAGTACTTC. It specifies CASSPAGLAGAYEQYF.